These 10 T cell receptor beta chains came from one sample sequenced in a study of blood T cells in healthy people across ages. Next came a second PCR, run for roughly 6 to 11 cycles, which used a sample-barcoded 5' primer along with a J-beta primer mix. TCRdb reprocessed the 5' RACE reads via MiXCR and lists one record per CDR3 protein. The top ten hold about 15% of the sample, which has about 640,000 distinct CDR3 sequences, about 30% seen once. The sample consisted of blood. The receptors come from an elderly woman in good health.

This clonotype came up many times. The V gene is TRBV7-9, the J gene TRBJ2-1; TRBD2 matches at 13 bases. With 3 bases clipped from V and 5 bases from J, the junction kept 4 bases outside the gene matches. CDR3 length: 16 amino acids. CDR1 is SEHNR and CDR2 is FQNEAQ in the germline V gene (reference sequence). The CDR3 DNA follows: TGTGCCAGCAGCTTGGGACTAGCGGGGCCCCACAATGAGCAGTTCTTC. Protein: CASSLGLAGPHNEQFF.

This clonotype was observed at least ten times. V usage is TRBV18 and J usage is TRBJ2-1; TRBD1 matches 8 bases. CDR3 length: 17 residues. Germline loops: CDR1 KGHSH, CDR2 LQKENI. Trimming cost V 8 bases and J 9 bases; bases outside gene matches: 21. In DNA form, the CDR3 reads TGTGCCAGCACCAGCAAACAATACGAGGACAGGGCGACTGAGCAGTTCTTC. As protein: CASTSKQYEDRATEQFF.

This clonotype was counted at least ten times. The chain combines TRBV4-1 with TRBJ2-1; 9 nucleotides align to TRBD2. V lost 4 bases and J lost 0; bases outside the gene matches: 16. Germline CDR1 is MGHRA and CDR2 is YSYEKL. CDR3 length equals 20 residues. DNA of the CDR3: TGCGCCAGCAGCCGATACCATGGGGCGGGGGGGCCCCCCTCCTACAATGAGCAGTTCTTC. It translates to CASSRYHGAGGPPSYNEQFF.

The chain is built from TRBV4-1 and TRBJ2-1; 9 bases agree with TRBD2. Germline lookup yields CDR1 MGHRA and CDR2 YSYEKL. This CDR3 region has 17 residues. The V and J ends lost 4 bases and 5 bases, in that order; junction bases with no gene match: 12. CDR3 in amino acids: CASSLSTGGGGDNEQFF. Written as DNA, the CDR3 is TGCGCCAGCAGCCTTTCAACTGGTGGCGGGGGGGACAATGAGCAGTTCTTC.

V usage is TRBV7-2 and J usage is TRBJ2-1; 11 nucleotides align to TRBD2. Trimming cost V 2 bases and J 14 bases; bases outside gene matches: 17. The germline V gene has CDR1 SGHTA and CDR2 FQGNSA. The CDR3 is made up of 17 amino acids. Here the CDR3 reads CASSLRSTPSGGYKEFF. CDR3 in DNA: TGTGCCAGCAGCTTAAGAAGTACTCCTAGCGGGGGGTACAAAGAGTTCTTC.

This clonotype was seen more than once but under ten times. CDR3 nucleotide sequence: TGTGCCACGGCGAGACAGGGCATCTCCGAGCAGTACTTC. This encodes CATARQGISEQYF. V is TRBV2 and J is TRBJ2-7, with TRBD1 matching over 7 bases. Germline values: CDR1 SNHLY, CDR2 FYNNEI. J was trimmed by 6 bases and V by 10 bases; bases with no gene match: 12. CDR3 length equals 13 residues.

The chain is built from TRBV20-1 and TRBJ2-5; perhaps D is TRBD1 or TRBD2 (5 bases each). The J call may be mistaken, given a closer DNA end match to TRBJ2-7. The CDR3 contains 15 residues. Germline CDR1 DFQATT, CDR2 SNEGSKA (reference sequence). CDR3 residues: CSARGTASVAVEQYF. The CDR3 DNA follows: TGCAGTGCTAGGGGGACGGCCTCCGTGGCGGTCGAGCAGTACTTC.

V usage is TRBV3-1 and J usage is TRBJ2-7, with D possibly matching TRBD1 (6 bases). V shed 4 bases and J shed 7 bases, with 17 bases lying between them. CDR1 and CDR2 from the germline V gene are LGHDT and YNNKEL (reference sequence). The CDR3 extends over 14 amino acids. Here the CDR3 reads CASSPPGHPREQYF. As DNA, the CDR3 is TGTGCCAGCAGCCCCCCGGGACACCCTAGGGAGCAGTACTTC.

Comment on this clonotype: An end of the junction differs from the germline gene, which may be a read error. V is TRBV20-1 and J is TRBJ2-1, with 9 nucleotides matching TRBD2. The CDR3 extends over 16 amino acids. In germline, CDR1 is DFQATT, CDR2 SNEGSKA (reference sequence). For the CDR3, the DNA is TGCAGCGCTAGGACGGGGCGGGGGGGCTCAAGCAATGAGCAGTTCTTC. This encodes CSARTGRGGSSNEQFF.

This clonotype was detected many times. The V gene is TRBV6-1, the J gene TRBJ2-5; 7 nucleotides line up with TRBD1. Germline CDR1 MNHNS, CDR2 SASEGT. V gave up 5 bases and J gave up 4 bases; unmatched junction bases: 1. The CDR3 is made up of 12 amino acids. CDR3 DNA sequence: TGTGCCAGCAGTAGACAGGGAGAGACCCAGTACTTC. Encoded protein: CASSRQGETQYF.